The 8 T cell receptor beta chains given below trace back to one sample, sequenced in a study of blood T cells in healthy people across ages. A second roughly 6 to 11 cycle PCR used barcoded and J-beta primers. TCRdb analysed the 5' RACE reads with MiXCR anew, one entry per CDR3 protein. The sample contains around 500,000 distinct CDR3 sequences, about 28% of which appear only once. The data were also submitted as part of a second study, on T cells of mothers and their children.

The sequenced material came from blood. Receptors were obtained from a boy aged 2 to 10 in good health.

The rearrangement joins TRBV6-5 to TRBJ2-5; 8 nucleotides line up with TRBD2. The J call may not be correct, given that the DNA end is closer to TRBJ2-1. Germline V CDR1 and CDR2: MNHEY, SVGAGI. The CDR3 length is 14 residues. The CDR3 DNA sequence: TGTGCCAGCAGGCCCGGGGGGGCCTCGGATGAGCAGTTCTTC. Translating gives CASRPGGASDEQFF.

The rearrangement uses TRBV20-1 and TRBJ2-7, with D unclear. In germline, CDR1 is DFQATT, CDR2 SNEGSKA (reference sequence). Deletions cut 2 bases from V and 3 bases from J, with 8 bases between. CDR3 length: 12 residues. In DNA form, the CDR3 reads TGCAGTGCTAGAACCGACATCTACGAGCAGTACTTC. Translated, it gives CSARTDIYEQYF.

The chain joins TRBV29-1 to TRBJ1-1; weak D call: TRBD1 (5 bases). The germline V gene encodes CDR1 SQVTM and CDR2 ANQGSEA. V was pared by 6 bases and J by 1 base, with 9 bases between. The CDR3 totals 12 residues. The CDR3 DNA follows: TGCAGCGTGGACAAAGCGAACACTGAAGCTTTCTTT. It specifies CSVDKANTEAFF.

With respect to this clonotype: This CDR3 is missing its conserved last phenylalanine or tryptophan, likely due to a read error. V gene TRBV7-9 combines with J gene TRBJ1-1; D is uncertain. The ends were cut back, 5 bases at V and 7 bases at J, with 11 bases in the middle. The CDR3 has 12 residues. Germline values: CDR1 SEHNR, CDR2 FQNEAQ (reference sequence). The CDR3 region is CASSPLGLEAFS. CDR3 in DNA: TGTGCCAGCAGCCCCCTCGGACTTGAAGCTTTCTCT.

The chain joins TRBV13 to TRBJ2-3; tentatively, D is TRBD2 (6 bases). From germline, CDR1 is PRHDT and CDR2 FYEKMQ (reference sequence). The ends were cut back, 5 bases at V and 6 bases at J, with 15 bases in the middle. The CDR3 consists of 14 residues. The CDR3, as DNA: TGTGCCAGCAGCCCGCGGGCTAGCGCGGATACGCAGTATTTT. Its translation: CASSPRASADTQYF.

This clonotype was seen a handful of times. The rearrangement joins TRBV3-1 to TRBJ1-1; D is possibly TRBD1 (6 bases). Trimming stripped 5 bases from V and 9 bases from J, with 13 bases between. Germline lookup yields CDR1 LGHDT and CDR2 YNNKEL (reference sequence). The CDR3 has 12 residues. This CDR3 reads CASSYTGRKAFF. The CDR3 DNA reads TGTGCCAGCAGCTATACAGGGAGGAAAGCTTTCTTT.

The chain combines TRBV15 with TRBJ1-4, with D perhaps TRBD1 (5 bases). CDR1 and CDR2 from the germline V gene are LNHNV and YYDKDF (reference sequence). The CDR3 consists of 16 residues. V dropped 0 bases and J dropped 8 bases, with 16 bases sitting between them. The CDR3 DNA reads as TGTGCCACCAGCAGAGATCACGGGACTTTGGAGGAAAAACTGTTTTTT. It codes for CATSRDHGTLEEKLFF.

This rearrangement joins TRBV7-9 to TRBJ2-2; D unclear. This CDR3 contains 16 residues. Trimming left V 1 base short and J 3 bases short, with 12 bases between. Germline V gene data show CDR1 as SEHNR and CDR2 as FQNEAQ (reference sequence). CDR3 amino acids: CASSLDGTAHTGELFF. The CDR3 region has the DNA TGTGCCAGCAGCTTAGATGGTACAGCCCACACCGGGGAGCTGTTTTTT.